This T cell receptor beta chain was captured by sequencing in a study of technical replicates of blood from several donors (dated by TCRdb to the late 2010s). The library was generated by the immunoSEQ multiplex PCR assay. Held by TCRdb, this immuneACCESS table contains in-frame sequences only and omits some clones. Under half of the omission traces to an unresolved V gene where checked; the cause of the rest is unknown. The sample table shows tens of thousands of clones, and about nine tenths are seen once. The ten largest make up approximately 0.34% of the sample. The germline V gene encodes CDR1 SEHNR and CDR2 FQNEAQ (reference sequence). Trimming accounts for 0 bases at V and 8 bases at J, while the number of junction bases matched to no gene is 8. The CDR3 goes from the cysteine to the phenylalanine over 15 residues. Just CDR3 DNA is preserved here, 45 bases in frame from base 1. Note on this clone: The specificity of this receptor is unknown. Qualities for individual bases were not recorded, and no much larger clone is one base off.

The sample consisted of T cells isolated from PBMCs. This TCR derives from a human donor in good health. Some clones in this sample may be carry-over from other donors' samples. Here the chain combines TRBV7-9 and TRBJ1-2; 8 middle bases align to TRBD1. The DNA reads as follows: TGTGCCAGCAGCTTAGCGAGGCAGGGGGCTGGAGGCTACACCTTC. Translated, it gives CASSLARQGAGGYTF.